This T cell receptor beta chain was captured in a study of shared clonotypes between healthy human individuals. Sequencing was performed with immunoSEQ multiplex PCR; in TCRdb, only in-frame clones are kept and a portion is missing. The repertoire consists of around 940,000 clones, with 60% to 85% occurring once and the leading ten covering roughly 1.5%. With respect to this clone: As yet, its antigen is unknown. A much larger clone differs by one base, so this may be a read error.

CDR3 length: 12 residues. Per the germline V gene, CDR1 is SGHTA and CDR2 is FQGNSA. Overall study results and limits: The sole specimen, blood, was sampled, and tissue repertoires likely differ.

The chain combines TRBV7-2 with TRBJ2-5; D call uncertain. The J call could be wrong; TRBJ2-7 is a better fit for the DNA end. The specimen was memory CD4+ T cells sorted from blood. Described subset: CD45RA-negative fraction. This sequence was found in a man aged 18 to 29 in good health. The CDR3 here is CASSPSSYEQYF. The CDR3 coding sequence is TGTGCCAGCAGCCCGAGCTCCTACGAGCAGTACTTC.